This passage covers 15 T cell receptor beta chains from one sample sequenced in a study of T cell clones after liver transplantation. Profiling relied on immunoSEQ multiplex PCR, and the TCRdb table lists in-frame clones only, not all of them. The data show about 51,000 clones, around 85% seen once. The specimen comprised CD8+ T cells from blood, sampled 12 months after liver transplant. All receptors come from a human patient who received a liver transplant. Among the T cells, some may be from the graft donor.

The V call is TRBV15, the J call TRBJ2-1, with 10 nucleotides matching TRBD2. Germline values: CDR1 LNHNV, CDR2 YYDKDF (reference sequence). The J segment lost 5 bases and the V segment lost 0 bases, leaving 1 base of the junction unmatched. The CDR3 consists of 15 residues. The CDR3 DNA reads TGTGCCACCAGCAGAGAACTAGCGGGGAACAATGAGCAGTTCTTC. Its protein product is CATSRELAGNNEQFF.

The V gene is TRBV27, the J gene TRBJ2-7; 9 positions match TRBD1. The CDR3 has 15 amino acids. CDR1 is MNHEY, CDR2 SMNVEV, per germline (reference sequence). V dropped 4 bases and J dropped 5; count of bases not matched to a gene: 9. The CDR3 nucleotides are TGTGCCAGCAGTTCACCGGGACAGGGTCGGAACGAGCAGTACTTC. The encoded protein is CASSSPGQGRNEQYF.

V is TRBV7-9 and J is TRBJ2-1; 10 bases agree with TRBD2. The CDR3 totals 16 residues. Germline CDR1 and CDR2: SEHNR and FQNEAQ (reference sequence). V lost 4 bases, J lost 8 bases, and 11 bases stayed unmatched. CDR3 sequence (DNA): TGTGCCAGCAGCTCCCAACCTAGCGGGGGCTCTTATGAGCAGTTCTTC. Protein: CASSSQPSGGSYEQFF.

V gene TRBV27 combines with J gene TRBJ1-4; weak D call: TRBD1 (6 bases). Germline V gene data show CDR1 as MNHEY and CDR2 as SMNVEV (reference sequence). The V end lost 4 bases, the J end lost 2 bases, and 8 bases lay between the germline ends. The CDR3 contains 14 residues. The CDR3 sequence is CASSSRGTNEKLFF. The CDR3 DNA follows: TGTGCCAGCAGTTCAAGGGGGACTAATGAAAAACTGTTTTTT.

Here the CDR3 DNA reads TGTGCCAGCAGTTACTCAGGGACAGGGAAAACTGAAGCTTTCTTT. Protein product: CASSYSGTGKTEAFF. The rearrangement links TRBV6-5 to TRBJ1-1, with 9 bases matching TRBD1. V shed 0 bases, J shed 5 bases, and the junction held 4 bases outside the gene matches. Germline V CDR1 and CDR2: MNHEY, SVGAGI. The length of the CDR3 is 15 residues.

This sequence joins TRBV19 and TRBJ1-1; D may be TRBD1 (5 bases). The germline CDR1 and CDR2 sequences are LNHDA and SQIVND (reference sequence). V dropped 3 bases and J dropped 1 base, with 9 bases sitting between them. CDR3 length: 14 residues. The CDR3 sequence: CASSMSGPNTEAFF. The CDR3 coding sequence is TGTGCCAGTAGTATGTCAGGGCCGAACACTGAAGCTTTCTTT.

The chain carries TRBV19 and TRBJ1-1; the D is unclear. V was trimmed by 3 bases and J by 1 base, leaving 9 bases between them. This CDR3 spans 14 amino acids. Germline V lookup: CDR1 LNHDA, CDR2 SQIVND (reference sequence). The CDR3 spells CASSIGFRNTEAFF. The CDR3 nucleotides are TGTGCCAGTAGTATCGGTTTTCGGAACACTGAAGCTTTCTTT.

The rearrangement links TRBV28 to TRBJ2-7; 7 bases match TRBD2. CDR3 length: 15 residues. Germline V CDR1 and CDR2: MDHEN, SYDVKM. V gave up 6 bases and J gave up 7 bases; unmatched junction bases: 15. As DNA, the CDR3 is TGTGCCAGCAGCCGTTGGGGGGAGGGCCGAGAAGAGCAGTACTTC. Its translation: CASSRWGEGREEQYF.

The rearrangement joins TRBV29-1 to TRBJ2-1; 7 nucleotides agree with TRBD2. The CDR3 is 13 residues long. V gave up 3 bases and J gave up 5 bases; unmatched junction bases: 4. CDR1 and CDR2 (germline): SQVTM, ANQGSEA. The CDR3 region has the DNA TGCAGCGTTGAGGTAGCGGGTCACAATGAGCAGTTCTTC. Residues: CSVEVAGHNEQFF.

The chain has TRBV9 and TRBJ2-7, with 7 bases fitting TRBD1. The trim removed 4 bases at V and 2 bases at J, leaving 9 bases unmatched. Per germline, CDR1 SGDLS and CDR2 YYNGEE. This CDR3 has 15 amino acids. The CDR3 DNA reads as TGTGCCAGCAGCTTCACCGGGGACAGCCCCTACGAGCAGTACTTC. Residues: CASSFTGDSPYEQYF. The full variable domain, rest sourced from reference TRBV9 and TRBJ2-7, is DSGVTQTPKHLITATGQRVTLRCSPRSGDLSVYWYQQSLDQGLQFLIQYYNGEERAKGNILERFSAQQFPDLHSELNLSSLELGDSALYFCASSFTGDSPYEQYFGPGTRLTVT.

The J gene is TRBJ1-5, the V gene TRBV28, with 7 bases identical to TRBD1. This CDR3 contains 15 residues. Germline V gives CDR1 MDHEN, CDR2 SYDVKM. V gave up 3 bases and J gave up 7 bases; unmatched junction bases: 9. CDR3 amino acids: CASSFPTGLGQPQHF. The CDR3 DNA is TGTGCCAGCAGTTTCCCGACAGGGCTAGGACAGCCCCAGCATTTT.

This chain links TRBV28 with TRBJ2-2; 9 nucleotides line up with TRBD2. CDR3 size: 15 residues. V gave up 8 bases and J gave up 3 bases; unmatched junction bases: 7. The germline V gene encodes CDR1 MDHEN and CDR2 SYDVKM. CDR3 in DNA: TGTGCCAGCTTAGAGCGGGAGGTCGACACCGGGGAGCTGTTTTTT. The encoded protein is CASLEREVDTGELFF. Supplemented by reference TRBV28 and TRBJ2-2, the full variable domain reads DVKVTQSSRYLVKRTGEKVFLECVQDMDHENMFWYRQDPGLGLRLIYFSYDVKMKEKGDIPEGYSVSREKKERFSLILESASTNQTSMYLCASLEREVDTGELFFGEGSRLTVL.

V is TRBV9 and J is TRBJ1-5; maybe TRBD1 (6 bases). V lost 3 bases to trimming and J lost 1 base, with 14 bases between them. Germline-derived CDR1 and CDR2 are SGDLS and YYNGEE. The CDR3 is 16 amino acids. Here the CDR3 DNA reads TGTGCCAGCAGCGGAGAGGGTGGGGGCAGCAATCAGCCCCAGCATTTT. Translating gives CASSGEGGGSNQPQHF.

The chain recombines TRBV27 with TRBJ1-1; TRBD1 agrees at 7 bases. V lost 6 bases, J lost 5 bases, and 6 bases stayed unmatched. Germline CDR1 is MNHEY and CDR2 is SMNVEV (reference sequence). The CDR3 has 13 residues. CDR3 bases: TGTGCCAGCAGACCCAGGGGGGGAACTGAAGCTTTCTTT. It translates to CASRPRGGTEAFF.

This clone was found a few times. V gene TRBV4-3 combines with J gene TRBJ1-2; TRBD1 is a possible D gene (6 bases). Germline assignment: CDR1 LGHNA and CDR2 YSLEER. V lost 0 bases to trimming and J lost 4 bases, with 12 bases between them. The CDR3 spans 15 residues. The DNA of the CDR3 is TGCGCCAGCAGCCAAGATCACAGGGCAAGCTATGGCTACACCTTC. This translates into CASSQDHRASYGYTF.